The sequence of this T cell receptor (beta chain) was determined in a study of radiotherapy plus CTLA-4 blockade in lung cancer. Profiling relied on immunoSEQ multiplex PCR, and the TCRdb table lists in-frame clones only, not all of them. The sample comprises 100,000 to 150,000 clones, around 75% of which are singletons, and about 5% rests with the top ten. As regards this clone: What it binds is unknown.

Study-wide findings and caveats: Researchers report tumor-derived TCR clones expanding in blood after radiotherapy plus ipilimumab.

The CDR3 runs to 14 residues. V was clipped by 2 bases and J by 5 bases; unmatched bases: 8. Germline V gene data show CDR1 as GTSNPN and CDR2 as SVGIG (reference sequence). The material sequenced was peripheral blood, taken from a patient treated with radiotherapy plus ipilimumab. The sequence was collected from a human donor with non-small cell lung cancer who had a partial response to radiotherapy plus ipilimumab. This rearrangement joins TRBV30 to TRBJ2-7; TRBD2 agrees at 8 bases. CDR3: CAWSNGGGWNEQYF. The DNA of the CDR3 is TGTGCCTGGAGTAACGGGGGGGGTTGGAACGAGCAGTACTTC.